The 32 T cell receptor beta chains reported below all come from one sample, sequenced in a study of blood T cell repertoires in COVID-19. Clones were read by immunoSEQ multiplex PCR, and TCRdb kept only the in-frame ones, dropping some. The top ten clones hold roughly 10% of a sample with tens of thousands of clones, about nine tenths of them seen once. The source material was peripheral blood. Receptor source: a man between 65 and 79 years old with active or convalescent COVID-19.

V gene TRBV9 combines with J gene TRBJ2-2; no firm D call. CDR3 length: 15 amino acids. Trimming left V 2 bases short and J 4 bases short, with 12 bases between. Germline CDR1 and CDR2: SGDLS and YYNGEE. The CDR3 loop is CASSVGDRLTGELFF. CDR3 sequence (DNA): TGTGCCAGCAGCGTCGGCGATAGACTCACCGGGGAGCTGTTTTTT.

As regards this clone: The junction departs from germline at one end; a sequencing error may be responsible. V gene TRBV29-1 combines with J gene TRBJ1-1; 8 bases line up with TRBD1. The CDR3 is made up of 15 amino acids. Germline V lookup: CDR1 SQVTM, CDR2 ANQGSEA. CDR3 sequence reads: CSVEMVNRGGQGLLF. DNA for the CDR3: TGCAGCGTTGAAATGGTCAATAGGGGAGGACAGGGATTGCTCTTT.

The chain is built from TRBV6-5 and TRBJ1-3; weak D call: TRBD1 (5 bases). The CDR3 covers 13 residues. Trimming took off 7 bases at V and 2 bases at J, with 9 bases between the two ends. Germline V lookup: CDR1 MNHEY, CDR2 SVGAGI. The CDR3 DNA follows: TGTGCCAGCAAACAGGTAGCTGGAAACACCATATATTTT. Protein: CASKQVAGNTIYF.

The CDR3 spells CASRVDRGRIDTQYF. CDR3 nucleotides: TGTGCCAGCAGGGTAGACAGGGGGCGAATAGATACGCAGTATTTT. The V call is TRBV6-5, the J call TRBJ2-3; 10 bases are shared with TRBD1. This CDR3 comprises 15 residues. The germline CDR1 and CDR2 sequences are MNHEY and SVGAGI. V dropped 6 bases and J dropped 5; count of bases not matched to a gene: 8.

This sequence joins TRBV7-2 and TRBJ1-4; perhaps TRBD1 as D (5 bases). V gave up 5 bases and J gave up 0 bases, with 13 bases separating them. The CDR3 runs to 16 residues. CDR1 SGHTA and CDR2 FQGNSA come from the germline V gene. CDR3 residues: CASSPRGGTTNEKLFF. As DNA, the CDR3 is TGTGCCAGCAGCCCTAGGGGCGGCACAACTAATGAAAAACTGTTTTTT.

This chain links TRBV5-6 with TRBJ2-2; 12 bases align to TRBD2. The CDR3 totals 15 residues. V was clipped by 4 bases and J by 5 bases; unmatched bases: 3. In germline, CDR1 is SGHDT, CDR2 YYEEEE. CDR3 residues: CASSRTSGITGELFF. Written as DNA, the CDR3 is TGTGCCAGCAGCCGGACTAGCGGGATTACCGGGGAGCTGTTTTTT.

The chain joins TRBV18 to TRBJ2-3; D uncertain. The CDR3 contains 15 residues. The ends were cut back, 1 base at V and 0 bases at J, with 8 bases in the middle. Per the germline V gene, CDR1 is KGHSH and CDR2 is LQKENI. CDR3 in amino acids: CASSPLPSSTDTQYF. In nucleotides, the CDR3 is TGTGCCAGCTCACCACTCCCTTCTAGCACAGATACGCAGTATTTT.

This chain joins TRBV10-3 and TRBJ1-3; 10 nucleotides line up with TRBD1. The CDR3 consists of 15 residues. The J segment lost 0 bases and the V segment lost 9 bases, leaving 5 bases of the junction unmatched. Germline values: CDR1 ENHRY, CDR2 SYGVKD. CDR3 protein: CAMLDRGFSGNTIYF. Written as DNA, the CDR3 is TGTGCCATGCTGGACAGGGGGTTCTCTGGAAACACCATATATTTT.

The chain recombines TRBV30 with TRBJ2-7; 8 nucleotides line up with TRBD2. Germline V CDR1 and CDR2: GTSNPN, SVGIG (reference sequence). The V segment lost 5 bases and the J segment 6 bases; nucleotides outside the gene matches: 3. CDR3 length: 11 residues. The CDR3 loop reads CAWGSGVEQYF. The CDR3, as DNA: TGTGCCTGGGGTAGCGGGGTCGAGCAGTACTTC.

The CDR3 DNA is TGTGCCAGCAGCGTAGCTTCGGGGGGCCCCGGGGATACTGAAGCTTTCTTT. Protein sequence: CASSVASGGPGDTEAFF. The chain couples TRBV9 to TRBJ1-1; possibly TRBD1 for D (6 bases). Germline CDR1 and CDR2: SGDLS and YYNGEE. Trimming took off 0 bases at V and 5 bases at J, with 20 bases between the two ends. The CDR3 length is 17 residues.

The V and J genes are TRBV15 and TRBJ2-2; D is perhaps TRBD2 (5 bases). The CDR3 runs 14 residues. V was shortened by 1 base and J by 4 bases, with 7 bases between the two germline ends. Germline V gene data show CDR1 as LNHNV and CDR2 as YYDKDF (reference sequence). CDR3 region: CATSRAGSTGELFF. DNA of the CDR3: TGTGCCACCAGCAGAGCTGGGAGCACCGGGGAGCTGTTTTTT.

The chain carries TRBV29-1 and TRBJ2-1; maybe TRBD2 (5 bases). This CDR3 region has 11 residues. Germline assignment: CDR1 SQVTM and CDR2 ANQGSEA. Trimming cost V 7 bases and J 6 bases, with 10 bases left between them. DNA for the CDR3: TGCAGCGCTGGAGGCTTCAATGAGCAGTTCTTC. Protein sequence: CSAGGFNEQFF.

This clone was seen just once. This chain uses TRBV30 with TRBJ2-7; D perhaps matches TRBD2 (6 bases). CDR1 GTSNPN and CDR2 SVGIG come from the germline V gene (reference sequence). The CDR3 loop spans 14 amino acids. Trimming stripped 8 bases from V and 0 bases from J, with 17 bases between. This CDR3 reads CAGGWRPSSYEQYF. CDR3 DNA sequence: TGTGCCGGGGGGTGGCGGCCAAGCTCCTACGAGCAGTACTTC. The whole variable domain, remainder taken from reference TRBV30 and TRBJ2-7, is SQTIHQWPATLVQPVGSPLSLECTVEGTSNPNLYWYRQAAGRGLQLLFYSVGIGQISSEVPQNLSASRPQDRQFILSSKKLLLSDSGFYLCAGGWRPSSYEQYFGPGTRLTVT.

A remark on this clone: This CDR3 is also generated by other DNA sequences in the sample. The CDR3 loop reads CASSSGQGNTEAFF. The CDR3 coding sequence is TGTGCCAGCAGTTCAGGACAGGGGAACACTGAAGCTTTCTTT. The gene calls are TRBV28 and TRBJ1-1; 8 bases agree with TRBD1. CDR1 is MDHEN and CDR2 is SYDVKM in the germline V gene. The CDR3 extends over 14 amino acids. The trim removed 4 bases at V and 1 base at J, leaving 2 bases unmatched.

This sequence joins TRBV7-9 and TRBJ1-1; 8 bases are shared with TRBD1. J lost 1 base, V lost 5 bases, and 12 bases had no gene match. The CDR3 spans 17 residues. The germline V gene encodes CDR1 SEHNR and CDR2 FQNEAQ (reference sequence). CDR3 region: CASSADRARVWNTEAFF. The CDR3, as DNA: TGTGCCAGCAGCGCGGACAGGGCAAGGGTATGGAACACTGAAGCTTTCTTT.

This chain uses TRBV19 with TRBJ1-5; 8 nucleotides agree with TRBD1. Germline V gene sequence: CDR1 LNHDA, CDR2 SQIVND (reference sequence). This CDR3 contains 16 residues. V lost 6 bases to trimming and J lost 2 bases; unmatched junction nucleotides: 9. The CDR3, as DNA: TGTGCCAGTAGAGTTATATTGACAGGGGGCAATCAGCCCCAGCATTTT. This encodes CASRVILTGGNQPQHF.

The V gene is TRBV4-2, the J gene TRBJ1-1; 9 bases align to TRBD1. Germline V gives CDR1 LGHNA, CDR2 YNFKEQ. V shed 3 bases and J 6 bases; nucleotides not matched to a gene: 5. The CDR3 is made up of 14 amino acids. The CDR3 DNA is TGTGCCAGCAGCCAGGCGGACAGGGGAGCTGAAGCTTTCTTT. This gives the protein CASSQADRGAEAFF.

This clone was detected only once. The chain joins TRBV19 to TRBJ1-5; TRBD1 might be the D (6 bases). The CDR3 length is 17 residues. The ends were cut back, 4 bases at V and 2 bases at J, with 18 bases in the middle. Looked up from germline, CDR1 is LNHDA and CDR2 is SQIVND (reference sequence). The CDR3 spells CASSTDRRSIGNQPQHF. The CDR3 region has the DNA TGTGCCAGTAGTACGGACAGACGATCTATTGGCAATCAGCCCCAGCATTTT. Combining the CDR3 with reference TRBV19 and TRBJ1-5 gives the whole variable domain DGGITQSPKYLFRKEGQNVTLSCEQNLNHDAMYWYRQDPGQGLRLIYYSQIVNDFQKGDIAEGYSVSREKKESFPLTVTSAQKNPTAFYLCASSTDRRSIGNQPQHFGDGTRLSIL.

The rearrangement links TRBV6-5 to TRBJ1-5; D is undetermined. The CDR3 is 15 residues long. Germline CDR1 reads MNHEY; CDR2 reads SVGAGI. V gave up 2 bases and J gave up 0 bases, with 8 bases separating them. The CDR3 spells CASSYGGFSNQPQHF. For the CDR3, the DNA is TGTGCCAGCAGTTACGGAGGGTTTAGCAATCAGCCCCAGCATTTT.

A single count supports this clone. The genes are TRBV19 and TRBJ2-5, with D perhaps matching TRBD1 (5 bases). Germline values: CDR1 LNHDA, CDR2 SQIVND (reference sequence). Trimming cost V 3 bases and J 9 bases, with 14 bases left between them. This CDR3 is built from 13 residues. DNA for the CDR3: TGTGCCAGTAGTATTCCAGGGTTTTCGGCCCAGTACTTC. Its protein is CASSIPGFSAQYF.

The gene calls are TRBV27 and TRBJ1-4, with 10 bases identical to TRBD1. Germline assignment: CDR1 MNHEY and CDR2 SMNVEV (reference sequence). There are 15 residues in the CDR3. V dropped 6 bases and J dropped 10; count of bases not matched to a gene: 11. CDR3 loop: CASSSYGTGVGKLFF. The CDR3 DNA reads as TGTGCCAGCAGCTCATATGGGACAGGGGTGGGAAAACTGTTTTTT.

The CDR3 DNA follows: TGTGCCTGGAGTGTTCGTAGCAATCAGCCCCAGCATTTT. Translated, it gives CAWSVRSNQPQHF. The J gene is TRBJ1-5, the V gene TRBV30; no definite D call. The V gene lost 0 bases and the J gene lost 0 bases, with 3 bases spanning the gap. Germline CDR1 GTSNPN, CDR2 SVGIG (reference sequence). The CDR3 sequence is 13 residues long. Full variable domain (outside the CDR3, taken from reference TRBV30 and TRBJ1-5): SQTIHQWPATLVQPVGSPLSLECTVEGTSNPNLYWYRQAAGRGLQLLFYSVGIGQISSEVPQNLSASRPQDRQFILSSKKLLLSDSGFYLCAWSVRSNQPQHFGDGTRLSIL.

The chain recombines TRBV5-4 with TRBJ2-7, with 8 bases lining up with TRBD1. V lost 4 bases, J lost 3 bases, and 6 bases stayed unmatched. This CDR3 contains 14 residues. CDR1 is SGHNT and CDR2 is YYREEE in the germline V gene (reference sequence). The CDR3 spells CASSLGQEVYEQYF. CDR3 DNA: TGTGCCAGCAGCCTGGGACAGGAGGTCTACGAGCAGTACTTC.

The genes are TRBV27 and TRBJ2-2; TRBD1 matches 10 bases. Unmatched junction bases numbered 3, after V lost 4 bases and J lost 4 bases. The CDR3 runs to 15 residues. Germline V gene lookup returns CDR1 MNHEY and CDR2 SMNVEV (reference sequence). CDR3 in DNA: TGTGCCAGCAGTTGGACAGGGGGAACCACCGGGGAGCTGTTTTTT. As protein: CASSWTGGTTGELFF.

CDR3 residues: CASSDRPMNTEAFF. In DNA form, the CDR3 reads TGTGCCAGCAGTGACAGGCCTATGAACACTGAAGCTTTCTTT. This chain joins TRBV6-1 and TRBJ1-1; D ambiguous. The CDR3 is 14 residues long. Trimming cost V 3 bases and J 0 bases, with 8 bases left between them. Germline V gene sequence: CDR1 MNHNS, CDR2 SASEGT.

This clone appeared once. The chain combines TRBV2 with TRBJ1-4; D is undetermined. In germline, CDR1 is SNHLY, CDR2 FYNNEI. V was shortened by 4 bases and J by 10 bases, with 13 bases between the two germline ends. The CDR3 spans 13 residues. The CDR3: CASSAPGRTKLFF. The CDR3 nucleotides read TGTGCCAGCAGTGCTCCCGGGAGAACAAAACTGTTTTTT.

CDR3 bases: TGTGCCAGCAGCCTAGCAGGGGGAGCGAGCACAGATACGCAGTATTTT. Its protein product is CASSLAGGASTDTQYF. The chain links TRBV9 to TRBJ2-3; 7 nucleotides match TRBD1. J lost 0 bases, V lost 4 bases, and 8 bases had no gene match. This CDR3 comprises 16 residues. The V gene's germline CDR1 is SGDLS and CDR2 YYNGEE.

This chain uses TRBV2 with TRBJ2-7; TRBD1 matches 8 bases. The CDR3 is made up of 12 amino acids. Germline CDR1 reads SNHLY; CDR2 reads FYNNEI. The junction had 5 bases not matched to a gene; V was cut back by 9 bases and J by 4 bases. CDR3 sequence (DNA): TGTGCCAGTGGGACAGGACCTTACGAGCAGTACTTC. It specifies CASGTGPYEQYF.

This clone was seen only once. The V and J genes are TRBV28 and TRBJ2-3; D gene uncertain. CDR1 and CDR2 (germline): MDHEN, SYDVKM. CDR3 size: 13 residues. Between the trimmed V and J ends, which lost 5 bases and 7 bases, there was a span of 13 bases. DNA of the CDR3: TGTGCCAGCAGTCCAAGCGTGGTAAATACGCAGTATTTT. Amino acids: CASSPSVVNTQYF.

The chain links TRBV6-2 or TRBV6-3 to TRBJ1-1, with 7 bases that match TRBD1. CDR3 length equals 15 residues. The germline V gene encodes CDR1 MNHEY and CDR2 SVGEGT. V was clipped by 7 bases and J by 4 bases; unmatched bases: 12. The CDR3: CASTPISGGVTEAFF. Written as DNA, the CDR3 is TGTGCCAGCACCCCAATCTCAGGGGGTGTCACTGAAGCTTTCTTT.

CDR3 residues: CASSLRAGDGEQYF. The CDR3 DNA reads as TGTGCCAGCAGCCTTAGGGCGGGAGACGGCGAGCAGTACTTC. V and J are TRBV7-2 and TRBJ2-7, with 7 nucleotides matching TRBD2. Germline trimming cut 5 bases from V and 6 bases from J; bases unmatched to any gene: 10. CDR1 and CDR2 (germline): SGHTA, FQGNSA. There are 14 residues in the CDR3.

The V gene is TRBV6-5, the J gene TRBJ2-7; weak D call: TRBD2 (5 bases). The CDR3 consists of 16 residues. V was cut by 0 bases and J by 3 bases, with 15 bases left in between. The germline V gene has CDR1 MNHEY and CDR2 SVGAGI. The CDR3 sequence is CASSYSFLAENYEQYF. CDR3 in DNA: TGTGCCAGCAGTTACTCGTTTCTAGCTGAAAACTACGAGCAGTACTTC.